This section outlines one T cell receptor beta chain sequence together with its context. The target of this receptor is not known. No much larger clone is present one base from it, and per-base qualities are unavailable. At diagnosis, peripheral blood, uninvolved tumor-adjacent lung and tumor were collected and stored as a combination of fresh-frozen and FFPE material. For TCR repertoire profiling, blood samples were analyzed as peripheral blood mononuclear cells. The immunoSEQ Assay was used to sequence TCR beta CDR3 regions from DNA. The study's own analysis went as follows. T cell density was computed as TCR beta template counts normalized to usable DNA estimated by amplifying housekeeping genes. Richness was estimated with the preseqR package, extrapolating to 400,000 templates for PBMC samples and 120,000 templates for tissue samples. Clonality was calculated as one minus Pielou's evenness. Tissue-enriched TCRs were identified through differential abundance testing performed on productive amino-acid clonotypes, with a minimum total count of 5 and an alpha of 0.1. The Jaccard Index and the Morisita Overlap Index were used to quantify repertoire overlap between compartments. GLIPH grouped TCR beta CDR3s together with public tetramer-defined viral CDR3s, and a viral motif had to include at least three viral sequences and also show V-gene enrichment. This immuneACCESS table, as held by TCRdb, lists in-frame sequences with V and J called but not all clones. Of the missing ones, under half trace to an unresolved V gene in checked studies; the others have no known cause. V, J and clone size derive from that table, while D and trimming were established from the DNA sequence. Present in this sample are some 26,000 clones, approximately 90% of which were seen just once. Less than 3.5% of the sample belongs to the ten largest clones.

This sample was taken from a study of T cells in localized non-small cell lung cancer (dated by TCRdb to between 2020 and 2021). Concerning the study at large: Comparing tumors with uninvolved tumor-adjacent lungs, the study looked at the T cell repertoires of 220 or so patients with early-stage NSCLC. The mean age of the NSCLC patients was around 67 years, with 120 to 150 men and over 100 women. The cohort comprised 236 treatment-naïve NSCLC patients with resected, localized lung tumors. What the study reported, not specific to this receptor: Because multi-region tumor sequencing was not done, intratumor heterogeneity could not be ruled out. Higher blood T cell density associated with longer overall survival, while higher adjacent-lung clonality associated with shorter survival. The highest T cell clonality was observed in uninvolved tumor-adjacent lung, where clonality exceeded that of tumor, suggesting that antigenic responses were more focused in uninvolved tumor-adjacent lung. Of the top 100 tumor clones, a median of approximately 60 were detected in paired uninvolved adjacent lung; some 28 were also among that lung's top 100. Because the study design was exploratory, TCR variables were selected using unadjusted p-values without false-discovery rate correction.

As encoded in the germline V gene, CDR1 is SGHRS while CDR2 is YFSETQ. From cysteine to phenylalanine, the CDR3 is 17 amino acids long. The DNA shown is the 51-base CDR3, in frame from base 1. The germline V end is reduced by 0 bases and the J end by 4 bases; junction bases left unmatched: 8. The V gene is TRBV5-1 and the J gene is TRBJ2-5; 11 central nucleotides agree with TRBD2. Source: peripheral blood, taken before any cancer treatment. This receptor was obtained from a woman aged 18-50 years with stage I lung adenocarcinoma. At the DNA level, the sequence is TGCGCCAGCAGCTTGGGGACAACTAGCGGGGGAAGAGAGACCCAGTACTTC. It codes for CASSLGTTSGGRETQYF.